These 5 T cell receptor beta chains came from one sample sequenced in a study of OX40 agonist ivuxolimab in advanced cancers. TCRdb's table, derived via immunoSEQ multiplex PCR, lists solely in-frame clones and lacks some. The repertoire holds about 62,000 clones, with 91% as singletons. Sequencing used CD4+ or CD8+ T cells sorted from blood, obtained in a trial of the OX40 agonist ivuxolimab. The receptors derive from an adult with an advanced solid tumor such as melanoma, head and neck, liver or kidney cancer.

The CDR3 here is CASSAQTSGETQYF. The CDR3 DNA sequence: TGTGCCAGCAGTGCCCAAACTAGTGGCGAGACCCAGTACTTC. This rearrangement joins TRBV27 to TRBJ2-5, with D possibly TRBD2 on 5 matching bases. The V end lost 5 bases, the J end lost 5 bases, and 15 bases lay between the germline ends. The CDR3 is 14 amino acids. From germline, CDR1 is MNHEY and CDR2 SMNVEV (reference sequence).

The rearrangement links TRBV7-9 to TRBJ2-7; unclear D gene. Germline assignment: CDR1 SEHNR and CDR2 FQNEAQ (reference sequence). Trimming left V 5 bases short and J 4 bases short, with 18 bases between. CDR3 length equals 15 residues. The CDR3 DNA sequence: TGTGCCAGCAGCCCCCGAGTGAAGGACGGGTACGAGCAGTACTTC. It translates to CASSPRVKDGYEQYF.

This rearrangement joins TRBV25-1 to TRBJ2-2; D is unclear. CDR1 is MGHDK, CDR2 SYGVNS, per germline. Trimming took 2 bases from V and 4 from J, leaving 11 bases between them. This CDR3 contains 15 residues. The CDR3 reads CASSEGSSTTGELFF. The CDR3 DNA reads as TGTGCCAGCAGTGAAGGTTCGAGTACCACCGGGGAGCTGTTTTTT.

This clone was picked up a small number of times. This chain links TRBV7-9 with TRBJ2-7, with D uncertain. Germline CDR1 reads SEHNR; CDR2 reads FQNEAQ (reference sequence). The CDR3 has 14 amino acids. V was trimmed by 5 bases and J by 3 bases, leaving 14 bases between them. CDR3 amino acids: CASSTEGQIYEQYF. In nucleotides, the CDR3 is TGTGCCAGCAGCACCGAAGGCCAAATCTACGAGCAGTACTTC.

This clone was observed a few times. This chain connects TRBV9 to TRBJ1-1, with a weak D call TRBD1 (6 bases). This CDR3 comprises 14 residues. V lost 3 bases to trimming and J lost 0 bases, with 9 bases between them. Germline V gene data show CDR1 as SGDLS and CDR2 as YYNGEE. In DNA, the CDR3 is TGTGCCAGCAGCGGGGGACAAATGAACACTGAAGCTTTCTTT. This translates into CASSGGQMNTEAFF.